Listed below are T cell receptor beta chains from one sample, sequenced in a study of a mutant IDH1 vaccine in newly diagnosed glioma. TCRdb's copy holds only in-frame clones and misses some; the assay was immunoSEQ multiplex PCR. Here the sample spans tens of thousands of clones, approximately 90% being singletons. Material: PBMCs, obtained from a glioma patient treated with radiotherapy, temozolomide or both. Receptor source: a man in his forties or fifties with glioma. Each CDR3 is given with its conserved first and last residue. The order of the fields is clone size, D gene, V gene, J gene, CDR3 protein, CDR3 DNA. D genes are given only for firm matches. Part of the rows lack a size; the others show once, few, many or a class for expanded clones.

clone_size: NA; d_call: TRBD2; v_call: TRBV5-1; j_call: TRBJ2-7; cdr3_aa: CASRRIAGEIDEQYF; cdr3_nt: TGCGCCAGCAGGAGAATAGCGGGAGAAATCGACGAGCAGTACTTC
clone_size: few; d_call: TRBD2; v_call: TRBV7-3; j_call: TRBJ2-1; cdr3_aa: CASSLTGTSGFTRGNEQFF; cdr3_nt: TGTGCCAGCAGCTTAACGGGGACTAGCGGATTCACGAGGGGTAATGAGCAGTTCTTC
clone_size: NA; d_call: NA; v_call: TRBV18; j_call: TRBJ2-3; cdr3_aa: CASSPDKVTDTQYF; cdr3_nt: TGTGCCAGCTCTCCCGACAAAGTCACAGATACGCAGTATTTT
clone_size: NA; d_call: TRBD1; v_call: TRBV2; j_call: TRBJ1-5; cdr3_aa: CASSETSPGQGVVSNQPQHF; cdr3_nt: TGTGCCAGCAGTGAAACCAGTCCGGGACAGGGAGTAGTTAGCAATCAGCCCCAGCATTTT
clone_size: NA; d_call: NA; v_call: TRBV7-3; j_call: TRBJ2-3; cdr3_aa: CASSPGYTDTQYF; cdr3_nt: TGTGCCAGCAGCCCCGGCTACACAGATACGCAGTATTTT
clone_size: once; d_call: NA; v_call: TRBV19; j_call: TRBJ2-3; cdr3_aa: CASSPYIVAETDTQYF; cdr3_nt: TGTGCCAGTAGTCCCTATATTGTAGCGGAGACAGATACGCAGTATTTT
clone_size: NA; d_call: NA; v_call: TRBV6-6; j_call: TRBJ1-5; cdr3_aa: CASILRRGNNQPQHF; cdr3_nt: TGTGCCAGCATTTTACGACGAGGAAACAATCAGCCCCAGCATTTT
clone_size: NA; d_call: NA; v_call: TRBV6-5; j_call: TRBJ2-5; cdr3_aa: CASKLRDSEAQYF; cdr3_nt: TGTGCCAGCAAACTCCGGGACTCCGAAGCCCAGTACTTC
clone_size: NA; d_call: TRBD2; v_call: TRBV6-6; j_call: TRBJ2-5; cdr3_aa: CASSYRLAGETQYF; cdr3_nt: TGTGCCAGCAGTTACCGGCTAGCGGGCGAGACCCAGTACTTC
clone_size: NA; d_call: TRBD2; v_call: TRBV27; j_call: TRBJ2-7; cdr3_aa: CASRPVAGPSYEQYF; cdr3_nt: TGTGCCAGCAGGCCGGTAGCGGGACCCTCCTACGAGCAGTACTTC
clone_size: NA; d_call: NA; v_call: TRBV19; j_call: TRBJ1-4; cdr3_aa: CASSNGQTYEKLFF; cdr3_nt: TGTGCCAGTAGCAATGGACAGACTTATGAAAAACTGTTTTTT
clone_size: NA; d_call: TRBD2; v_call: TRBV6-6; j_call: TRBJ2-7; cdr3_aa: CASSSLLTSSLYF; cdr3_nt: TGTGCCAGCAGTTCCCTCCTGACTAGCAGTTTGTACTTC
clone_size: NA; d_call: NA; v_call: TRBV21-1; j_call: TRBJ2-6; cdr3_aa: CASSWGLAGRSGANVLTF; cdr3_nt: TGTGCCAGCAGCTGGGGACTAGCGGGCCGCTCTGGGGCCAACGTCCTGACTTTC